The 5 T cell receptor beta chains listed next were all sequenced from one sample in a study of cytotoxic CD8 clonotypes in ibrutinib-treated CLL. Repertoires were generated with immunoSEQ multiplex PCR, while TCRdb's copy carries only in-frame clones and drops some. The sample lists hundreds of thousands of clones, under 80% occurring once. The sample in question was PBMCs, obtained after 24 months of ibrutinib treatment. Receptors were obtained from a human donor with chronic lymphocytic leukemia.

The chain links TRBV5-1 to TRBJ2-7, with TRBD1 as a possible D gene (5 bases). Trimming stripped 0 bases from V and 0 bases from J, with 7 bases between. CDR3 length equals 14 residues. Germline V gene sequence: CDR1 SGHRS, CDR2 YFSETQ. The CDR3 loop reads CASSLDRSSYEQYF. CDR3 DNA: TGCGCCAGCAGCTTGGACAGGAGCTCCTACGAGCAGTACTTC.

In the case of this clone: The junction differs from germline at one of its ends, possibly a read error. The CDR3 here is CARGRDLFF. For the CDR3, the DNA is TGTGCCCGGGGGCGGGACCTGTTTTTT. J is TRBJ2-2 and V is TRBV27; either TRBD1 or TRBD2 may supply D (6 bases each). CDR1 is MNHEY, CDR2 SMNVEV, per germline (reference sequence). This CDR3 contains 9 residues.

CDR3 coding DNA: TGTGCCATCAGTGAGTCGATAAACAACTATGGCTACACCTTC. Its protein product is CAISESINNYGYTF. This chain links TRBV10-3 with TRBJ1-2; no firm D call. Per the germline V gene, CDR1 is ENHRY and CDR2 is SYGVKD. This CDR3 comprises 14 residues. V was trimmed by 0 bases and J by 2 bases, leaving 7 bases between them.

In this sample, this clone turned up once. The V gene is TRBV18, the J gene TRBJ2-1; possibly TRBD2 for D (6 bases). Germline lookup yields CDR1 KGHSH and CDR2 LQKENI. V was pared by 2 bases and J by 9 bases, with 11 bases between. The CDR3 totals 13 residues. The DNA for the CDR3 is TGTGCCAGCTCACCAGTGGGGGGTCGTGAGCAGTTCTTC. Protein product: CASSPVGGREQFF. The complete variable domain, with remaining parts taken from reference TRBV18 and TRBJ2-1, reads NAGVMQNPRHLVRRRGQEARLRCSPMKGHSHVYWYRQLPEEGLKFMVYLQKENIIDESGMPKERFSAEFPKEGPSILRIQQVVRGDSAAYFCASSPVGGREQFFGPGTRLTVL.

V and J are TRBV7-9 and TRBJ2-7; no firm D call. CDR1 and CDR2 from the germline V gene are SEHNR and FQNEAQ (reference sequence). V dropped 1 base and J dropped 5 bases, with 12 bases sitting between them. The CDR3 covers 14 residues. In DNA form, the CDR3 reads TGTGCCAGCAGCTTAGACCCGGGTACCGACGAGCAGTACTTC. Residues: CASSLDPGTDEQYF. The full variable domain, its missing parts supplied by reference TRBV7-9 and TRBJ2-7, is DTGVSQNPRHKITKRGQNVTFRCDPISEHNRLYWYRQTLGQGPEFLTYFQNEAQLEKSRLLSDRFSAERPKGSFSTLEIQRTEQGDSAMYLCASSLDPGTDEQYFGPGTRLTVT.